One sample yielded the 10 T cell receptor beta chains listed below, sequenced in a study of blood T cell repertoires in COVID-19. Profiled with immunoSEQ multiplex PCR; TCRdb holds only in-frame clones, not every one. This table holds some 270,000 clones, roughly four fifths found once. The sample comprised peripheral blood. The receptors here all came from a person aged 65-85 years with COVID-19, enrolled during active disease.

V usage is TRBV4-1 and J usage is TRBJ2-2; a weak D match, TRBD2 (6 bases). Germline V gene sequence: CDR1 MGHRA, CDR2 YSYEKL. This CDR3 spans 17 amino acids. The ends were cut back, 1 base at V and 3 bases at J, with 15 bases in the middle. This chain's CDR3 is CASSQGGFSGYTGELFF. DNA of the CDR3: TGCGCCAGCAGCCAAGGGGGTTTTAGCGGATACACCGGGGAGCTGTTTTTT.

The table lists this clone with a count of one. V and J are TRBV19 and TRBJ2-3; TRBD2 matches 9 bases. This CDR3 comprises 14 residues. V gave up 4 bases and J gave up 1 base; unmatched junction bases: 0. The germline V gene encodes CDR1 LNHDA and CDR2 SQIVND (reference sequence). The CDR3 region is CASSTSGGTDTQYF. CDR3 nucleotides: TGTGCCAGTAGTACTAGCGGGGGCACAGATACGCAGTATTTT.

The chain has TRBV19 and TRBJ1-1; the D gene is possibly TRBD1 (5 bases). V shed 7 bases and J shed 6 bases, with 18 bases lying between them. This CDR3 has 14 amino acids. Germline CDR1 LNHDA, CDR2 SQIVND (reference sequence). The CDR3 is CASTPGGGIPEAFF. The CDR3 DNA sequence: TGTGCCAGTACCCCGGGGGGGGGAATTCCTGAAGCTTTCTTT.

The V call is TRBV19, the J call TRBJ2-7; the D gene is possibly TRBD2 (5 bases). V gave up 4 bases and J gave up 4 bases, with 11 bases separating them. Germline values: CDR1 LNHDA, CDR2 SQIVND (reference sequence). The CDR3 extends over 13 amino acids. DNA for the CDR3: TGTGCCAGTAGTACGGGGAACGGGTACGAGCAGTACTTC. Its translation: CASSTGNGYEQYF.

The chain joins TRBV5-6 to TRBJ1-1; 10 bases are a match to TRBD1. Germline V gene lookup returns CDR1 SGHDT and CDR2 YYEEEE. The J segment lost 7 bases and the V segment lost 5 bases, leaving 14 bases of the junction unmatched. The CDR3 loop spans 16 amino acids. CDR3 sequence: CASSPRPTGGPLEAFF. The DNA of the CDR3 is TGTGCCAGCAGTCCCCGACCGACAGGGGGCCCTCTTGAAGCTTTCTTT.

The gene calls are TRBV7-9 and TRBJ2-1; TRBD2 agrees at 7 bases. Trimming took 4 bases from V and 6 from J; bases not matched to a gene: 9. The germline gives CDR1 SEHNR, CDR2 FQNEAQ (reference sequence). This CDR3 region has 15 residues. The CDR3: CASSWDRDYPNEQFF. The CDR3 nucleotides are TGTGCCAGCAGCTGGGACCGGGACTACCCCAATGAGCAGTTCTTC.

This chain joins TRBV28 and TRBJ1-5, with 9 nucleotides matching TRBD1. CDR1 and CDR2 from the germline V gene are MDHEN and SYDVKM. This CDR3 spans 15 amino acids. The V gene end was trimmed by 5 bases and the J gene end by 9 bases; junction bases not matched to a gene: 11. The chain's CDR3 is CASSLDRGARRPQHF. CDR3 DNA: TGTGCCAGCAGTCTGGACAGGGGCGCTCGTCGGCCCCAGCATTTT.

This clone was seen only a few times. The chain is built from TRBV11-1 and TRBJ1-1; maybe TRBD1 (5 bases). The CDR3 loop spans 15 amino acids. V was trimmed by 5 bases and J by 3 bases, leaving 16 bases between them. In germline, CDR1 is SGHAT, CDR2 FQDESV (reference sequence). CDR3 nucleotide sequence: TGTGCCAGCAGCGGCCCGGGGGGGATAGACACTGAAGCTTTCTTT. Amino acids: CASSGPGGIDTEAFF.

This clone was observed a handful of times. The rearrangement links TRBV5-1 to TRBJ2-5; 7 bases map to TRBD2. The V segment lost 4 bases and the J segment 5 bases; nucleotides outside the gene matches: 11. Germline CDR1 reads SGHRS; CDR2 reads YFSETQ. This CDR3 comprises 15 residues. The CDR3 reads CASSKDTGGRETQYF. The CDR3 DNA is TGCGCCAGCAGCAAGGACACGGGGGGTAGGGAGACCCAGTACTTC.

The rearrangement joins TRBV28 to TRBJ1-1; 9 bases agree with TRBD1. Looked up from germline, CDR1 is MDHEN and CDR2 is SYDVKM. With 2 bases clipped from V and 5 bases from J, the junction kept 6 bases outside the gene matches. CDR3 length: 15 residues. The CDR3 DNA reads TGTGCCAGCAGTTTAACTACAGGGGGCAGAACTGAAGCTTTCTTT. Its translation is CASSLTTGGRTEAFF.